This is a list of T cell receptor beta chains from one sample in a study of T cells in Graves' hyperthyroidism and ophthalmopathy. One entry per CDR3 protein results from TCRdb running MiXCR on the multiplex PCR reads. The table includes a few hundred thousand distinct CDR3 sequences, roughly 14% detected once. The material sequenced was blood. The source of these receptors is a woman in her 30s with Graves' hyperthyroidism. Each CDR3 is given with its conserved first and last residue. The D gene is left open where the match is weak. The size field is filled for only some rows; it gives once, few, many or a size class.

j_gene,abundance,d_gene,v_gene,CDR3nt,CDR3aa
TRBJ1-2,few,NA,TRBV18,TGTGCCAGCTCACCTCTCGGTGAACAGGTACGACGCTATGGCTACACCTTC,CASSPLGEQVRRYGYTF
TRBJ2-7,NA,NA,TRBV6-2/TRBV6-3,TGTGCCAGCAGAAGACCGGGACAACGCGCTTACGAGCAGTACTTC,CASRRPGQRAYEQYF
TRBJ2-3,many,NA,TRBV18,TGTGCCAGCTCACCACCTAGCACAGATACGCAGTATTTT,CASSPPSTDTQYF
TRBJ1-6,many,NA,TRBV27,TGTGCCAGCAGTTTAGTAATCGGTTCACCCCTCCACTTT,CASSLVIGSPLHF
TRBJ1-5,many,TRBD1,TRBV2,TGTGCCAGCAGACACGGACAGGGCAATCAGCCCCAGCATTTT,CASRHGQGNQPQHF
TRBJ2-6,many,TRBD1,TRBV9,TGTGCCAGCAGCGTGTCAGGGGGCGCAAGTGGGGCCAACGTCCTGACTTTC,CASSVSGGASGANVLTF
TRBJ2-3,NA,TRBD1,TRBV6-1,TGTGCCAGCCAGGGGGTGGGAAACACAGATACGCAGTATTTT,CASQGVGNTDTQYF
TRBJ2-1,NA,NA,TRBV20-1,TGCAGTGCTAGGGAATTAAAGAATGAGCAGTTCTTC,CSARELKNEQFF
TRBJ2-3,many,NA,TRBV20-1,TGCAGTGCTTCCCGGGGCATCGCTCCAGATACGCAGTATTTT,CSASRGIAPDTQYF
TRBJ2-1,many,TRBD2,TRBV5-5,TGTGCCAGCAGCAGTGCTAGCGGGAGTCGATTATCTGAGCAGTTCTTC,CASSSASGSRLSEQFF
TRBJ1-4,many,NA,TRBV3-1,TGTGCCAGCAGCCCGGGGGTGGGCGGTCCTAATGAAAAACTGTTTTTT,CASSPGVGGPNEKLFF
TRBJ2-3,NA,TRBD2,TRBV10-3,TGTGCCATCCAAGCGGGAGGAACAGATACGCAGTATTTT,CAIQAGGTDTQYF
TRBJ2-5,few,TRBD2,TRBV7-2,TGTGCCAGCAGCCCAGTAGCGGGAGTAGAGACCCAGTACTTC,CASSPVAGVETQYF
TRBJ1-1,few,NA,TRBV20-1,TGCAGTGCTAGAGTTAGGGAAGGGTCTGAAGCTTTCTTT,CSARVREGSEAFF